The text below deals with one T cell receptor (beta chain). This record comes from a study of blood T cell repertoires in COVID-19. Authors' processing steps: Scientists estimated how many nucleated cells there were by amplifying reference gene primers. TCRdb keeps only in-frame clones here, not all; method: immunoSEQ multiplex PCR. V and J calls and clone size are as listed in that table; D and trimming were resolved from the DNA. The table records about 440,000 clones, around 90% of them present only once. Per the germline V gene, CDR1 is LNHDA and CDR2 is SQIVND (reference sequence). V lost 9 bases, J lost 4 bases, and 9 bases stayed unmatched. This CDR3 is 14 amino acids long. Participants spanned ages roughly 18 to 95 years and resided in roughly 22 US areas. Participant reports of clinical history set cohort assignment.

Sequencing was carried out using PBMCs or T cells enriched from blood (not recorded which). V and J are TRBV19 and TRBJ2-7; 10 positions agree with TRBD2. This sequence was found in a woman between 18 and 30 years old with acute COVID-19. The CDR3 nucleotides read TGTGCCAGCAAAGTGGGGACTAGCGAATACGAGCAGTACTTC. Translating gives CASKVGTSEYEQYF.